The 20 T cell receptor beta chains presented below share a single source sample, sequenced in a study of identical twins. TCRdb re-called the 5' RACE reads through MiXCR, storing one row per CDR3 protein. This table holds fewer than 250,000 distinct CDR3 sequences, less than 8% found once. These same data were also listed under a study on yellow fever vaccine responses in identical twins.

The sequencing sample was made of memory (CD45RO+) T cells sorted from blood. These receptors were obtained from a woman between 18 and 29 years old in good health.

This clonotype occurred many times. The J gene is TRBJ2-3, the V gene TRBV5-1; D is perhaps TRBD2 (5 bases). The germline V gene has CDR1 SGHRS and CDR2 YFSETQ. CDR3 length: 13 amino acids. The germline V and J ends were trimmed by 3 bases and 6 bases, with 11 bases remaining between them. The CDR3 reads CASSSRTEDTQYF. For the CDR3, the DNA is TGCGCCAGCAGCTCCAGGACTGAGGATACGCAGTATTTT. Variable domain in full (rest from reference TRBV5-1 and TRBJ2-3): KAGVTQTPRYLIKTRGQQVTLSCSPISGHRSVSWYQQTPGQGLQFLFEYFSETQRNKGNFPGRFSGRQFSNSRSEMNVSTLELGDSALYLCASSSRTEDTQYFGPGTRLTVL.

This clonotype was observed a few times. The gene calls are TRBV6-1 and TRBJ2-2; 7 nucleotides line up with TRBD2. Germline values: CDR1 MNHNS, CDR2 SASEGT. Trimming cost V 10 bases and J 1 base; bases outside gene matches: 3. The CDR3 is made up of 13 amino acids. This CDR3 is CATGGKNTGELFF. The CDR3 DNA reads as TGTGCCACCGGGGGGAAGAACACCGGGGAGCTGTTTTTT.

The chain links TRBV28 to TRBJ1-1; the D gene is possibly TRBD1 (6 bases). Germline V gene sequence: CDR1 MDHEN, CDR2 SYDVKM. The CDR3 sequence is 14 residues long. Trimming removed 4 bases at V and 6 bases at J, with 15 bases between. The CDR3 loop reads CASSSGGAGAEAFF. The CDR3 region has the DNA TGTGCCAGCAGTTCCGGGGGGGCTGGGGCTGAAGCTTTCTTT.

This rearrangement joins TRBV6-1 to TRBJ1-6; D remains unclear. The CDR3 contains 14 residues. The V end lost 6 bases, the J end lost 9 bases, and 15 bases lay between the germline ends. Germline CDR1 and CDR2: MNHNS and SASEGT. The CDR3 nucleotides are TGTGCCAGCAGGGACCTAGAGGAATTTTCACCCCTCCACTTT. Residues: CASRDLEEFSPLHF.

This clonotype was counted only a few times. The chain has TRBV11-3 and TRBJ2-3, with a weak D call TRBD1 (5 bases). Germline CDR1 SGHNT, CDR2 YENEEA. V was trimmed by 3 bases and J by 4 bases, leaving 8 bases between them. This CDR3 is 13 amino acids long. The CDR3 protein is CASSFIRADTQYF. CDR3 nucleotides: TGTGCCAGCAGCTTTATCAGGGCAGATACGCAGTATTTT.

This clonotype showed up many times. The chain links TRBV12-3 or TRBV12-4 to TRBJ1-1; D perhaps matches TRBD1 (5 bases). The CDR3 is 13 amino acids. With 6 bases removed from V and 4 bases from J, the gap between germline ends came to 12 bases. CDR3 in amino acids: CASSLFGTTEAFF. In DNA form, the CDR3 reads TGTGCCAGCAGCCTCTTCGGGACCACTGAAGCTTTCTTT.

This clonotype was detected only a few times. The chain uses TRBV7-8 and TRBJ2-3; a possible D gene is TRBD2 (5 bases). Trimming shortened V by 1 base and J by 5 bases, and 10 bases separated the two germline ends. The CDR3 consists of 14 residues. CDR1 and CDR2 from the germline V gene are SGHVS and FQNEAQ. The CDR3 protein is CASSLEGAQDTQYF. Written as DNA, the CDR3 is TGTGCCAGCAGCTTAGAGGGAGCACAAGATACGCAGTATTTT.

The table lists this clonotype with many counts. The CDR3 DNA follows: TGTGCCAGCAGTTTAGTTTCAGGGAACAATCAGCCCCAGCATTTT. Translating gives CASSLVSGNNQPQHF. The genes are TRBV28 and TRBJ1-5; D may be TRBD1 (5 bases). This CDR3 has 15 residues. The ends were cut back, 2 bases at V and 3 bases at J, with 11 bases in the middle. The germline gives CDR1 MDHEN, CDR2 SYDVKM.

V is TRBV10-3 and J is TRBJ2-1; D is ambiguous. V shed 4 bases and J shed 5 bases, with 15 bases lying between them. The CDR3 extends over 15 amino acids. Germline assignment: CDR1 ENHRY and CDR2 SYGVKD. In DNA form, the CDR3 reads TGTGCCATCAGTGCTGGCAGGTGGTACGACAATGAGCAGTTCTTC. Its protein product is CAISAGRWYDNEQFF.

This clonotype was recorded a few times. The chain joins TRBV7-2 to TRBJ2-3; D is unclear. CDR3 length: 15 residues. Germline CDR1 reads SGHTA; CDR2 reads FQGNSA. V was clipped by 1 base and J by 4 bases, with 12 bases between them. The CDR3 nucleotides are TGTGCCAGCAGCTTAGTTCCGCTACGGTCAGATACGCAGTATTTT. Protein: CASSLVPLRSDTQYF.

This rearrangement joins TRBV6-1 to TRBJ2-1; TRBD2 aligns across 12 bases. CDR1 is MNHNS, CDR2 SASEGT, per germline. V trimming: 6 bases; J trimming: 9 bases; junction bases outside the gene matches: 15. The CDR3 totals 17 residues. In nucleotides, the CDR3 is TGTGCCAGCAGAACAGGACTAGCGGGAATTTCTTCGCGTGAGCAGTTCTTC. This translates into CASRTGLAGISSREQFF.

The sample holds many counts of this clonotype. The chain joins TRBV10-1 to TRBJ2-2, with a possible D match to TRBD2 (5 bases). Germline V CDR1 and CDR2: WNHNN, SYGVQD (reference sequence). V lost 7 bases and J 5 bases, leaving 8 bases between the germline ends. This CDR3 is 12 amino acids long. The CDR3 sequence is CASMEVTGELFF. The CDR3 DNA reads as TGCGCCAGCATGGAGGTGACCGGGGAGCTGTTTTTT.

The chain carries TRBV20-1 and TRBJ2-7; D might be TRBD1 (6 bases). CDR1 and CDR2 (germline): DFQATT, SNEGSKA (reference sequence). The V end lost 4 bases, the J end lost 3 bases, and 19 bases lay between the germline ends. The CDR3 covers 15 residues. The CDR3 coding sequence is TGCAGTGCTAATCCCATGAACAGGGACCTCTACGAGCAGTACTTC. This codes for CSANPMNRDLYEQYF.

The chain combines TRBV6-5 with TRBJ1-1; 10 nucleotides line up with TRBD1. The CDR3 has 18 amino acids. CDR1 and CDR2 from the germline V gene are MNHEY and SVGAGI. J gave up 0 bases and V 0 bases, and 7 bases lay outside the gene matches. The CDR3 nucleotides read TGTGCCAGCAGTTACTCGACAGGGGGCTGGCAAATGAACACTGAAGCTTTCTTT. Protein: CASSYSTGGWQMNTEAFF.

V usage is TRBV30 and J usage is TRBJ2-3; no clear D. Trimming pared 5 bases from V and 6 bases from J, leaving 9 bases between. Germline-derived CDR1 and CDR2 are GTSNPN and SVGIG (reference sequence). The CDR3 consists of 11 residues. The CDR3 spells CAWGTADTQYF. In DNA form, the CDR3 reads TGTGCCTGGGGTACTGCCGATACGCAGTATTTT.

This clonotype was observed a handful of times. This sequence joins TRBV20-1 and TRBJ2-5, with 7 nucleotides matching TRBD2. CDR3 length: 14 amino acids. The germline gives CDR1 DFQATT, CDR2 SNEGSKA (reference sequence). The trim removed 6 bases at V and 5 bases at J, leaving 12 bases unmatched. The CDR3 sequence: CSASGLDGVETQYF. Written as DNA, the CDR3 is TGCAGTGCGAGTGGACTAGATGGTGTCGAGACCCAGTACTTC.

This clonotype came up many times. The chain employs TRBV27 and TRBJ2-7, with 13 bases lining up with TRBD2. V trimming: 0 bases; J trimming: 3 bases; junction bases outside the gene matches: 8. Germline values: CDR1 MNHEY, CDR2 SMNVEV (reference sequence). CDR3 length: 18 residues. The CDR3 region is CASSLSYTSGGAFYEQYF. CDR3 sequence (DNA): TGTGCCAGCAGTTTATCGTATACTAGCGGGGGGGCGTTCTACGAGCAGTACTTC.

This clonotype was detected a few times. The chain employs TRBV5-1 and TRBJ1-1; D is uncertain. This CDR3 has 14 amino acids. The V and J ends lost 0 bases and 1 base respectively, with 7 bases between them. The germline V gene encodes CDR1 SGHRS and CDR2 YFSETQ. The DNA for the CDR3 is TGCGCCAGCAGCTTGGCCTCTGGGAACACTGAAGCTTTCTTT. Translating it yields CASSLASGNTEAFF.

This clonotype was detected only a few times. The chain uses TRBV12-3 or TRBV12-4 and TRBJ1-2; 10 bases agree with TRBD1. V lost 6 bases to trimming and J lost 4 bases; unmatched junction nucleotides: 17. CDR3 size: 18 residues. CDR3 region: CASRHYLDRGYLPYGYTF. Written as DNA, the CDR3 is TGTGCCAGCAGACATTATCTGGACAGGGGGTATCTTCCCTATGGCTACACCTTC.

This clonotype was detected many times. The chain uses TRBV11-2 and TRBJ1-6; a weak D match, TRBD1 (5 bases). Germline CDR1 is SGHAT and CDR2 is FQNNGV. V was trimmed by 5 bases and J by 5 bases, leaving 10 bases between them. CDR3 length: 14 amino acids. CDR3 amino acids: CASSRTTDNSPLHF. The CDR3 nucleotides read TGTGCCAGCAGCCGGACAACCGATAATTCACCCCTCCACTTT.